The T cell receptor (beta chain) described here comes from a study of blood T cell repertoires in COVID-19. Turning to the study itself: Acute and convalescent COVID-19 samples came from the United States, Italy and Spain. T cells, B-cell-depleted T cells, or PBMCs provided the cDNA or gDNA that served as material.

CDR3 length equals 13 residues. CDR1 is LNHDA and CDR2 is SQIVND in the germline V gene (reference sequence). Unmatched junction bases numbered 4, after V lost 5 bases and J lost 5 bases. Original methodology: Amplification of reference gene primers provided the estimated nucleated cell counts. Here immunoSEQ multiplex PCR was the method, and the copy in TCRdb shows in-frame clones only, minus some. The V and J calls and clone size are taken from that table; D and trimming were inferred from the DNA. This table has almost 85,000 clones, about 83% appearing once. This receptor was obtained from a man older than 75 with active or convalescent COVID-19. The sequencing sample was made of peripheral blood. The chain recombines TRBV19 with TRBJ2-5; 8 bases agree with TRBD2. As DNA, the CDR3 is TGTGCCAGTAGTGAGGGACTAGAGGAGACCCAGTACTTC. This codes for CASSEGLEETQYF. Full variable domain (remainder filled in from reference TRBV19 and TRBJ2-5): DGGITQSPKYLFRKEGQNVTLSCEQNLNHDAMYWYRQDPGQGLRLIYYSQIVNDFQKGDIAEGYSVSREKKESFPLTVTSAQKNPTAFYLCASSEGLEETQYFGPGTRLLVL.